This T cell receptor (beta chain) derives from a study of T cell repertoires in ileal Crohn's disease. As for the study in general: Thiopurines (around 11) or anti-TNF agents (around 17) were given postoperatively to about half.

Overall study findings and caveats: Mucosal expansions were suggested to be mainly CD8 T cells. Every patient over 26.8% clonality showed endoscopic recurrence.

Germline trimming cut 5 bases from V and 1 base from J; bases unmatched to any gene: 2. Germline lookup yields CDR1 SGHTA and CDR2 FQGTGA. CDR3 length: 15 amino acids. Libraries were prepared by immunoSEQ multiplex PCR; TCRdb keeps only in-frame clonotypes and omits some of them. The repertoire holds several thousand clones, with 74% as singletons. A remark on this clone: Its antigen is as yet unknown.

The TCR originated in an adult with Crohn's disease. Specimen: ileal tissue. This chain joins TRBV7-3 and TRBJ2-3; 11 bases are shared with TRBD2. The CDR3 spells CASSPLAGGTDTQYF. The CDR3, as DNA: TGTGCCAGCAGCCCACTAGCGGGGGGCACAGATACGCAGTATTTT.